The T cell receptor (beta chain) described here comes from a study of T cell responses to AZD1222 COVID-19 vaccine (dated by TCRdb to the early 2020s). A note on the overall study: AZD1222 recipients whose second dose came at about 4 weeks and those whose second dose came at about 12 weeks were combined into one group, since spike-specific TCR depth and breadth did not differ between the two schedules. TCR sequencing was performed for 233 trial participants, of whom about 200 were given two doses of AZD1222 and 26 were given two doses of MenACWY control vaccine. Enrollment into the trials was organized by age into subgroups of 18-55, 56-69 and 70-plus years, and those subgroups contained about 160, 30 and 59 TCR-sequenced participants, respectively.

The CDR3 regions of human TCRbeta chains were subjected to immunosequencing. For the original study's pipeline: Repertoire TCRs were matched against a reference library of SARS-CoV-2-specific TCRs generated with the MIRA antigen-specificity platform. Breadth was defined as the fraction of unique TCRs that were SARS-CoV-2-associated, and depth was defined as the fraction of total T cells that were SARS-CoV-2-associated. Using the MIRA data, each spike-specific TCR was mapped to the spike region that the TCR reacts to and placed in a CD4 or CD8 class. Log10-transformed breadth and depth values were compared by one-way ANOVA with Sidak's multiple comparisons tests. TCRdb retrieved this table from immuneACCESS and kept in-frame rearrangements only. Not all clones are present; in checked studies, unresolved V genes account for under half, and no reason is known for the remainder. The V and J calls and clone size come from that table; D and trimming were worked out from the DNA. This sample comprises 130,000 or so clones, roughly nine tenths of them detected only once. The ten largest clones represent 5.4% of the sample.

On this clone itself: It has no known antigen specificity. Per-base qualities were not stored, and no clone one base away is much larger.

Inclusive of the bounding cysteine and phenylalanine, the CDR3 is 13 residues long. Of the read, only the CDR3 DNA is kept; its 39 bases are in frame from base 1. V ends up 3 bases short and J 9 bases short, with an unmatched junction base count of 4. The germline V gene gives CDR1 as SGHRS and CDR2 as YFSETQ. On the study overall, not on this receptor specifically: Conclusions about previously exposed vaccinees were limited because only six AZD1222 recipients were SARS-CoV-2 seropositive at baseline. The 56-69-year group was small, and its depth increase did not reach significance, likely because of low power. After two AZD1222 doses, both the breadth and the depth of spike-specific TCRs were significantly higher than at day 0 and than in MenACWY recipients. Because no day 14 peak-response samples were available, repertoires were characterized only after the peak T cell response. Participants were mostly white British and included more females than males, and it was suggested by the authors that clonal diversity may have been underestimated. Nearly half of unique spike-specific TCRs reportedly recognized epitopes outside regions mutated in the B.1.351 and B.1.1.7 variants. Vaccine-associated CD4 TCRs spanned the whole spike protein, with dominant responses in regions 160-218 and 743-854.

In light of the paper, this sample's time point label describes: baseline before first vaccination. Vaccinee samples came from UK trials COV001 and COV002, including a single-blind randomized controlled phase 2/3 trial of AZD1222 (ChAdOx1 nCoV-19) in healthy adults. Trial participant PBMC samples were collected at day 0 and day 28 after the second dose for TCRbeta chain sequencing. The TCR was taken from an adult in good health. This sample comprised peripheral blood, obtained on day 0 of AZD1222 vaccination. The chain employs TRBV5-1 and TRBJ2-1; TRBD1 matches 9 bases in the middle. Here the CDR3 is given as CASSWGQGGEQFF. The DNA sequence reads TGCGCCAGCAGCTGGGGACAGGGAGGTGAGCAGTTCTTC.